The TCR beta chain described here comes from a study of neoadjuvant anti-PD-1 for oral cavity cancer. Study in general: Around day 43, patients without progression received a fourth nivolumab dose before surgery.

Patients were newly diagnosed with stage II-IVA oral cavity squamous cell carcinoma without prior systemic or radiation treatment. PBMCs were not maintained or expanded in culture before analysis. Most PBMC samples had 480 ng input DNA in six replicates. The method was immunoSEQ multiplex PCR; TCRdb's version includes in-frame clones alone and lacks a portion of them. The sample lists 15,000 to 20,000 clones, approximately 70% seen once, with over 2% in the top ten. Trimming pared 1 base from V and 5 bases from J, leaving 17 bases between. The CDR3 is made up of 16 amino acids. Germline assignment: CDR1 SGHDN and CDR2 FVKESK.

Sequenced material: PBMCs, taken before nivolumab (anti-PD-1) treatment. The rearrangement uses TRBV14 and TRBJ2-5; D might be TRBD1 (6 bases). The TCR comes from a person between 40 and 80 years old with oral cavity squamous cell carcinoma. CDR3: CASSQARTAFGETQYF. The DNA of the CDR3 is TGTGCCAGCAGCCAAGCTAGGACAGCCTTCGGGGAGACCCAGTACTTC.